This TCR beta chain came from a study of human T cells and chemical hapten exposure. Study-wide background: Patients were given diphenylcyclopropenone on the scalp weekly across the roughly 25-week study. Mostly female patients had alopecia areata, totalis or universalis.

Many counts were recorded for this clonotype. TCRdb redid the calling of the RACE reads with MiXCR, one entry per CDR3 protein. The sample contains some 74,000 distinct CDR3 sequences, about an eighth of which appear only once. The length of the CDR3 is 15 residues. With 8 bases removed from V and 4 bases from J, the gap between germline ends came to 17 bases. Per germline, CDR1 LGHNA and CDR2 YNFKEQ. As for time point: patch test 3, about 24 weeks after DPC sensitization. The treatment: therapeutic diphenylcyclopropenone sensitization with weekly scalp DPC. The authors extracted total RNA from unfractionated whole blood.

The sequence came from a woman in her forties or fifties with alopecia areata. Some clones in this sample may be carry-over from other donors' samples. The rearrangement links TRBV4-2 to TRBJ2-2; a weak D match, TRBD2 (6 bases). The sample consisted of whole blood, taken in connection with sensitization to the hapten diphenylcyclopropenone (DPC). CDR3 DNA sequence: TGTGCCAGCCGCGGGACTTACGAACGCACCGGGGAGCTGTTTTTT. This encodes CASRGTYERTGELFF.